The 8 T cell receptor beta chains reported below all come from one sample, sequenced in a study of CD4 T cell repertoires in COVID-19. Clones were read by immunoSEQ multiplex PCR, and TCRdb kept only the in-frame ones, dropping some. The sample carries 60,000 to 90,000 clones, 83% recorded once. The material was CD4+ T cells from peripheral blood, obtained after recovery from COVID-19. The receptors were gathered from a human donor who had COVID-19.

This chain links TRBV28 with TRBJ2-3; perhaps D is TRBD1 or TRBD2 (5 bases each). V was clipped by 6 bases and J by 1 base, with 20 bases between them. CDR1 is MDHEN and CDR2 is SYDVKM in the germline V gene. This CDR3 contains 17 residues. CDR3 DNA: TGTGCCAGCAGCGTCTCTCTCGGGGCAGGGCGCACAGATACGCAGTATTTT. Its translation is CASSVSLGAGRTDTQYF.

This sequence joins TRBV24-1 and TRBJ2-1; 7 positions agree with TRBD1. The CDR3 has 13 residues. Losses at the gene ends were 9 bases for V and 6 bases for J; bases not matched to a gene: 7. CDR1 and CDR2 from the germline V gene are KGHDR and SFDVKD. Here the CDR3 reads CATSTGKGNEQFF. In nucleotides, the CDR3 is TGTGCCACCTCGACAGGGAAGGGCAATGAGCAGTTCTTC.

The chain links TRBV19 to TRBJ1-1; D is unclear. This CDR3 is built from 15 residues. The germline V gene encodes CDR1 LNHDA and CDR2 SQIVND (reference sequence). V gave up 1 base and J gave up 1 base, with 10 bases separating them. In nucleotides, the CDR3 is TGTGCCAGTAGTATAGTCGGGCGGTCGAACACTGAAGCTTTCTTT. Its translation is CASSIVGRSNTEAFF.

The genes are TRBV10-3 and TRBJ1-1; D possibly corresponds to TRBD1 (5 bases). Germline V gene data show CDR1 as ENHRY and CDR2 as SYGVKD. Trimming took off 4 bases at V and 1 base at J, with 19 bases between the two ends. This CDR3 is built from 17 residues. The CDR3, as DNA: TGTGCCATCAGTGGAAAAAGCGACCGACAGAAGAACACTGAAGCTTTCTTT. Protein sequence: CAISGKSDRQKNTEAFF.

This chain connects TRBV6-6 to TRBJ1-3; D not resolved. Germline-derived CDR1 and CDR2 are MNHNY and SVGAGI (reference sequence). The CDR3 has 15 amino acids. V dropped 2 bases and J dropped 0 bases, with 8 bases sitting between them. The CDR3 bases are TGTGCCAGCAGTTACGTAGCTAACTCTGGAAACACCATATATTTT. Its protein product is CASSYVANSGNTIYF.

The CDR3 reads CASSEGSLVHGYTF. As DNA, the CDR3 is TGTGCCAGCAGTGAAGGCTCCCTAGTTCATGGCTACACCTTC. This chain links TRBV25-1 with TRBJ1-2; D unclear. The CDR3 contains 14 residues. Per the germline V gene, CDR1 is MGHDK and CDR2 is SYGVNS. V lost 2 bases and J 6 bases, leaving 13 bases between the germline ends.

V is TRBV3-1 (or the pseudogene TRBV3-2) and J is TRBJ2-7; D remains ambiguous. Per germline, CDR1 LGHDT and CDR2 YNNKEL (reference sequence). The CDR3 length is 13 residues. V shed 1 base and J shed 6 bases, with 10 bases lying between them. The CDR3 spells CASSQGLQLEQYF. DNA for the CDR3: TGTGCCAGCAGCCAAGGACTCCAACTCGAGCAGTACTTC.

This chain uses TRBV3-1 (or the pseudogene TRBV3-2) with TRBJ2-2; possible D gene TRBD1, 6 bases. With 2 bases removed from V and 2 bases from J, the gap between germline ends came to 12 bases. The length of the CDR3 is 16 residues. Germline lookup yields CDR1 LGHDT and CDR2 YNNKEL (reference sequence). The CDR3 sequence is CASSQITGINTGELFF. As DNA, the CDR3 is TGTGCCAGCAGCCAAATAACAGGGATTAACACCGGGGAGCTGTTTTTT.